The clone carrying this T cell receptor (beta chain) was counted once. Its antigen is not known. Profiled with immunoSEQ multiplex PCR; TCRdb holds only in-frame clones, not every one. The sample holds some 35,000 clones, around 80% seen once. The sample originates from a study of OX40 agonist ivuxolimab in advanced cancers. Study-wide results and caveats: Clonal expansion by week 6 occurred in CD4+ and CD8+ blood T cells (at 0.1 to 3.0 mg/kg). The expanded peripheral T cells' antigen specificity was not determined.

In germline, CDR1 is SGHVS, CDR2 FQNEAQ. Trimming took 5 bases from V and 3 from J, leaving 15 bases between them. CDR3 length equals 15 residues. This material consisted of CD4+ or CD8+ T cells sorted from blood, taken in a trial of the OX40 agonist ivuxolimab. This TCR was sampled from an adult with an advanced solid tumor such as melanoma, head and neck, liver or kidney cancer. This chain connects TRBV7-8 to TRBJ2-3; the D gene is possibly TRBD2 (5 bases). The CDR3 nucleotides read TGTGCCAGCAGCCCAAGGACTTGGGGAACAGATACGCAGTATTTT. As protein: CASSPRTWGTDTQYF. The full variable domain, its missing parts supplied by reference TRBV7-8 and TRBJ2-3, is GAGVSQSPRYKVAKRGQDVALRCDPISGHVSLFWYQQALGQGPEFLTYFQNEAQLDKSGLPSDRFFAERPEGSVSTLKIQRTQQEDSAVYLCASSPRTWGTDTQYFGPGTRLTVL.